The rows below give T cell receptor beta chains drawn from one sample of a study of CXCR3-negative and CXCR3-positive naive CD8 T cells. Reanalyzing the 5' RACE reads, TCRdb keeps one entry per CDR3 protein, without DNA. The sample's table shows 100,000 to 150,000 distinct CDR3 sequences. Sequences were obtained from naive CXCR3- CD8+ T cells from blood. These receptors were taken from a human donor in good health. Some clones in this sample may be carry-over from other donors' samples. The CDR3 runs from the conserved cysteine through the conserved F or W.

V gene: TRBV5-1
J gene: TRBJ2-7
CDR3 protein: CASSETQGRGVYEQYF

V gene: TRBV29-1
J gene: TRBJ2-1
CDR3 protein: CSVVRDALGEQFF

V gene: TRBV3-1
J gene: TRBJ2-3
CDR3 protein: CASSAWTSSTDTQYF

V gene: TRBV29-1
J gene: TRBJ2-5
CDR3 protein: CSVDGWTGGDLETQYF

V gene: TRBV23-1
J gene: TRBJ1-2
CDR3 protein: CASSQSGQTHGYTF

V gene: TRBV23-1
J gene: TRBJ2-5
CDR3 protein: CASSPRDRTQETQYF

V gene: TRBV7-6
J gene: TRBJ1-1
CDR3 protein: CASSPRGSRTEAFF

V gene: TRBV30
J gene: TRBJ2-1
CDR3 protein: CAWVRAGGKNEQFF

V gene: TRBV7-6
J gene: TRBJ2-1
CDR3 protein: CASSTGGDEQFF

V gene: TRBV19
J gene: TRBJ2-3
CDR3 protein: CASSIVLDTDTQYF

V gene: TRBV3-1
J gene: TRBJ2-7
CDR3 protein: CASSHQLAGASYEQYF

V gene: TRBV4-1
J gene: TRBJ2-7
CDR3 protein: CASSQERDIGTYEQYF